These 4 T cell receptor beta chains came from one sample sequenced in a study of T cell responses to AZD1222 COVID-19 vaccine. The method was immunoSEQ multiplex PCR; TCRdb's version includes in-frame clones alone and lacks a portion of them. The sample shows more than 95,000 clones, around 92% of them seen only once. The specimen comprised peripheral blood, sampled on day 0 of AZD1222 vaccination. The receptors originated from an adult in good health.

This chain links TRBV28 with TRBJ1-4, with no clear D. CDR3 length equals 14 residues. V lost 5 bases, J lost 4 bases, and 11 bases lay in between. CDR1 and CDR2 from the germline V gene are MDHEN and SYDVKM. For the CDR3, the DNA is TGTGCCAGCAGTACCAGGTCGCTTAATGAAAAACTGTTTTTT. Protein product: CASSTRSLNEKLFF.

Here the CDR3 reads CASSFTLRQGWAGELFF. The CDR3 DNA reads as TGCGCCAGCAGCTTTACGCTTCGACAGGGTTGGGCCGGGGAGCTGTTTTTT. The J gene is TRBJ2-2, the V gene TRBV5-1, with 7 bases that match TRBD1. CDR3 length: 17 amino acids. Per germline, CDR1 SGHRS and CDR2 YFSETQ. The V gene end was trimmed by 2 bases and the J gene end by 6 bases; junction bases not matched to a gene: 13.

This clone was recorded once. The V gene is TRBV2, the J gene TRBJ2-1; 10 bases match TRBD1. With V trimmed by 6 bases and J by 9 bases, 5 bases remained unmatched. The CDR3 sequence is 13 residues long. In germline, CDR1 is SNHLY, CDR2 FYNNEI. CDR3 bases: TGTGCCAGCAGGGGGACAGGGGTAGGTGAGCAGTTCTTC. Translated: CASRGTGVGEQFF.

The chain couples TRBV7-2 to TRBJ1-2; 9 bases match TRBD1. V trimming: 0 bases; J trimming: 11 bases; junction bases outside the gene matches: 4. Germline loops: CDR1 SGHTA, CDR2 FQGNSA. The CDR3 runs 13 residues. The CDR3 coding sequence is TGTGCCAGCAGCTTAGCGGGGACAGGGAGGTACACCTTC. Translation: CASSLAGTGRYTF.